This T cell receptor (beta chain) was sequenced in a study of identical twins. This clonotype was counted at least ten times. V lost 10 bases to trimming and J lost 4 bases; unmatched junction nucleotides: 9. The CDR3 contains 13 residues. The V gene's germline CDR1 is MDHEN and CDR2 SYDVKM. From the 5' RACE reads, TCRdb called clonotypes with MiXCR, one entry per CDR3 protein. The sample yields 690,000 or so distinct CDR3 sequences, approximately 6% seen once. The sequencing sample was made of naive T cells sorted from blood. This receptor was identified in a man aged 18 to 30 in good health. The chain uses TRBV28 and TRBJ2-7; 8 nucleotides align to TRBD2. CDR3: CATSSIAGYEQYF. CDR3 nucleotides: TGTGCCACCTCCTCAATAGCGGGGTACGAGCAGTACTTC.